Below are 2 T cell receptor beta chains sequenced from a single sample in a study of T cell responses to AZD1222 COVID-19 vaccine (dated by TCRdb to the early 2020s). Library generation was performed with the immunoSEQ multiplex PCR assay. Entries here come from immuneACCESS through TCRdb and include only in-frame sequences with V and J called. Some clones fail to appear in such tables; in the studies checked, an unresolved V gene covers under half of the shortfall, and the cause of the remainder is unknown. This sample gives 140,000 to 150,000 clones in total; roughly nine tenths of them show up just once. The leading ten clones occupy around 3.8% of the sample. Read against the paper, the sample's time point label means: about 28 days (+/-7) after the second vaccine dose. The sequencing here drew on peripheral blood, taken 28 days after the second AZD1222 dose. Receptor source: an adult who received the AZD1222 COVID-19 vaccine.

The genes are TRBV4-1 and TRBJ1-1, with D possibly TRBD1 on 6 matching bases. The CDR3 sequence is 17 residues long. V lost 1 base and J 1 base, leaving 16 bases between the germline ends. Germline CDR1 reads MGHRA; CDR2 reads YSYEKL. DNA for the CDR3: TGCGCCAGCAGCCAAGTTTGGGACATTGGGCGGAACACTGAAGCTTTCTTT. As protein: CASSQVWDIGRNTEAFF.

This clone was counted a few times. This chain uses TRBV19 with TRBJ2-1, with 8 bases matching TRBD1. Germline trimming cut 4 bases from V and 8 bases from J; bases unmatched to any gene: 10. CDR3 length equals 15 residues. Germline assignment: CDR1 LNHDA and CDR2 SQIVND (reference sequence). The CDR3 DNA sequence: TGTGCCAGTAGTAAAGACGGGACAGGTCGGTATGAGCAGTTCTTC. This sequence encodes CASSKDGTGRYEQFF.